This T cell receptor (beta chain) was identified in a study of vaccination and CD4 T cells after COVID-19. Cultured CD4+ T cell DNA was sequenced using the Oncomine TCR Beta short-read assay. Via MiXCR, TCRdb re-called the PCR reads, giving one row per CDR3 protein. The sample has around 21,000 distinct CDR3 sequences, 45% to 55% seen once. The CDR3 has 14 amino acids. V lost 6 bases, J lost 1 base, and 12 bases lay in between. Germline-derived CDR1 and CDR2 are MNHNS and SASEGT. Treatment of the sample: approximately 11-day PBMC culture with coronavirus spike peptide pools or control peptides (ViraFEST assay). This clonotype was detected only a few times. The antigen is not known.

The material sequenced was CD4+ T cells from blood, cultured in vitro. The receptor's source is a human donor who had recovered from COVID-19. J is TRBJ2-5 and V is TRBV6-1; a possible D gene is TRBD2 (6 bases). The CDR3 sequence: CASSYIGGQETQYF. The CDR3 DNA reads as TGTGCCAGCAGCTATATCGGGGGCCAAGAGACCCAGTACTTC.